This T cell receptor (beta chain) comes out of a study of blood T cell repertoires in COVID-19. Germline V gene data show CDR1 as SGHRS and CDR2 as YFSETQ. The CDR3 length is 13 residues. The V end was cut by 4 bases, the J end by 4 bases, with 9 bases between. Authors' methods: Reference gene primers were amplified, and this amplification served to estimate nucleated cell counts. Only in-frame clones appear in the TCRdb table, and some are missing; sequencing was by immunoSEQ multiplex PCR. V, J and clone size derive from that table, while D and trimming were established from the DNA sequence. The data hold roughly 150,000 clones, with around four fifths observed a single time.

The chain uses TRBV5-1 and TRBJ2-1; possible D gene TRBD1, 5 bases. The sequence derives from a woman older than 75 with COVID-19, enrolled during active disease. The source material was peripheral blood. The CDR3, as DNA: TGCGCCAGCAGCACCCGACAGTACAATGAGCAGTTCTTC. This codes for CASSTRQYNEQFF.